Below, 30 T cell receptor beta chains from the same sample are listed, as sequenced in a study of blood T cell repertoires in COVID-19. Using immunoSEQ multiplex PCR, the repertoire was profiled, and TCRdb retains in-frame clones only, with some absent. This repertoire shows hundreds of thousands of clones, roughly nine tenths found once; its top ten account for under 8.5%. The sequencing input was peripheral blood. The receptors were sampled from a woman aged 50 to 65 with COVID-19, enrolled during active disease.

The chain carries TRBV19 and TRBJ1-2, with TRBD1 identical over 7 bases. The CDR3 length is 13 residues. The germline gives CDR1 LNHDA, CDR2 SQIVND (reference sequence). The trim removed 5 bases at V and 4 bases at J, leaving 4 bases unmatched. The CDR3 region is CASSADRTYGYTF. CDR3 nucleotides: TGTGCCAGTAGTGCGGACAGGACCTATGGCTACACCTTC. Variable domain in full (rest from reference TRBV19 and TRBJ1-2): DGGITQSPKYLFRKEGQNVTLSCEQNLNHDAMYWYRQDPGQGLRLIYYSQIVNDFQKGDIAEGYSVSREKKESFPLTVTSAQKNPTAFYLCASSADRTYGYTFGSGTRLTVV.

This chain links TRBV6-4 with TRBJ2-3; 14 bases fit TRBD2. Germline loops: CDR1 MRHNA, CDR2 SNTAGT. V lost 0 bases to trimming and J lost 10 bases; unmatched junction nucleotides: 9. The CDR3 runs 17 residues. Here the CDR3 DNA reads TGTGCCAGCAGTGACTCGGGACTAGCGGGGGTTCCGGCGTCGCAGTATTTT. The encoded protein is CASSDSGLAGVPASQYF.

V is TRBV3-1 (or the pseudogene TRBV3-2) and J is TRBJ2-5; 13 bases line up with TRBD2. The CDR3 is 17 residues long. From germline, CDR1 is LGHDT and CDR2 YNNKEL (reference sequence). Trimming removed 3 bases from V and 6 bases from J; junction bases left unmatched: 10. The CDR3 sequence: CASSHLGTSGVTKTQYF. The CDR3 DNA follows: TGTGCCAGCAGCCACCTCGGGACTAGCGGGGTTACGAAGACCCAGTACTTC.

The chain uses TRBV6-2 or TRBV6-3 and TRBJ1-3, with a weak D call TRBD1 (5 bases). Germline V gene data show CDR1 as MNHEY and CDR2 as SVGEGT. This CDR3 has 16 amino acids. V was cut by 6 bases and J by 0 bases, with 15 bases left in between. Here the CDR3 reads CASSNKDTYSGNTIYF. DNA for the CDR3: TGTGCCAGCAGCAACAAGGACACCTACTCTGGAAACACCATATATTTT.

This chain connects TRBV6-5 to TRBJ1-1, with 7 bases matching TRBD1. In germline, CDR1 is MNHEY, CDR2 SVGAGI. This CDR3 spans 15 amino acids. V was pared by 2 bases and J by 9 bases, with 12 bases of the junction left unmatched. The CDR3 spells CASSYLRQGEGKAFF. CDR3 sequence (DNA): TGTGCCAGCAGTTACCTCCGACAGGGCGAGGGTAAAGCTTTCTTT.

The chain is built from TRBV2 and TRBJ1-2, with 7 nucleotides matching TRBD1. Germline lookup yields CDR1 SNHLY and CDR2 FYNNEI. The ends lost 4 bases at V and 4 bases at J; junction bases unmatched: 9. CDR3 size: 15 residues. Written as DNA, the CDR3 is TGTGCCAGCAGTGCAGACAGGGCTTGGGGCTATGGCTACACCTTC. Translated: CASSADRAWGYGYTF.

The chain employs TRBV6-1 and TRBJ1-1; D is uncertain. CDR1 and CDR2 from the germline V gene are MNHNS and SASEGT. The CDR3 runs to 16 residues. V gave up 1 base and J gave up 1 base, with 13 bases separating them. The CDR3 DNA sequence: TGTGCCAGCAGTGAAGGGAAGGACTGGGGGAACACTGAAGCTTTCTTT. It yields the protein CASSEGKDWGNTEAFF.

The rearrangement joins TRBV12-3 or TRBV12-4 to TRBJ1-2, with TRBD1 matching over 7 bases. The CDR3 runs to 13 residues. The trim removed 6 bases at V and 8 bases at J, leaving 9 bases unmatched. This CDR3 reads CASSVQGERGYTF. CDR3 coding DNA: TGTGCCAGCAGCGTGCAGGGGGAACGCGGCTACACCTTC.

The genes are TRBV10-1 and TRBJ2-1; 12 bases agree with TRBD2. With 5 bases clipped from V and 8 bases from J, the junction kept 1 base outside the gene matches. Germline lookup yields CDR1 WNHNN and CDR2 SYGVQD (reference sequence). This CDR3 is 13 amino acids long. DNA for the CDR3: TGCGCCAGCAGTCTAGCGGGGGGGGATGAGCAGTTCTTC. This codes for CASSLAGGDEQFF.

This clone was counted between two and nine times. The J gene is TRBJ1-2, the V gene TRBV19; 9 bases line up with TRBD1. The CDR3 is 15 amino acids. The germline gives CDR1 LNHDA, CDR2 SQIVND (reference sequence). After removal of 6 bases from V and 4 bases from J, the junction contained 9 bases not matched to a gene. In nucleotides, the CDR3 is TGTGCCAGTAGGGCCAGGGACAGGGAGCTCTATGGCTACACCTTC. Translated, it gives CASRARDRELYGYTF. The whole variable domain, remainder taken from reference TRBV19 and TRBJ1-2, is DGGITQSPKYLFRKEGQNVTLSCEQNLNHDAMYWYRQDPGQGLRLIYYSQIVNDFQKGDIAEGYSVSREKKESFPLTVTSAQKNPTAFYLCASRARDRELYGYTFGSGTRLTVV.

The chain links TRBV9 to TRBJ1-2; D uncertain. V was trimmed by 2 bases and J by 8 bases, leaving 13 bases between them. CDR1 is SGDLS, CDR2 YYNGEE, per germline. The CDR3 totals 13 residues. The CDR3 here is CASSVMEGGGYTF. The CDR3 bases are TGTGCCAGCAGCGTTATGGAGGGTGGGGGCTACACCTTC.

The chain is built from TRBV20-1 and TRBJ1-2, with D possibly being TRBD1 (5 bases). In germline, CDR1 is DFQATT, CDR2 SNEGSKA (reference sequence). This CDR3 region has 11 residues. Trimming took off 1 base at V and 6 bases at J, with 6 bases between the two ends. Here the CDR3 reads CSARGTHGYTF. The CDR3 DNA reads as TGCAGTGCTAGAGGGACACATGGCTACACCTTC.

V and J are TRBV21-1 and TRBJ1-1; TRBD1 is the table's D call and was not checked against the DNA. TRBV21-1 is shown as a pseudogene. The length of the CDR3 is 17 residues. CDR3 DNA: TGTGCCAGCAGCAAAGTTTCATCACCCGACATGTTGCCTGAAGCTTTCTTT. Protein product: CASSKVSSPDMLPEAFF.

This sequence joins TRBV5-6 and TRBJ1-1; D not certain. V lost 2 bases and J 11 bases, leaving 13 bases between the germline ends. The CDR3 runs to 12 residues. Germline V lookup: CDR1 SGHDT, CDR2 YYEEEE. The CDR3, as DNA: TGTGCCAGCAGCTTCGGCTTTACGGAGGCTTTCTTT. It specifies CASSFGFTEAFF.

The V and J genes are TRBV6-6 and TRBJ1-1; 7 positions match TRBD1. The germline gives CDR1 MNHNY, CDR2 SVGAGI (reference sequence). Germline trimming cut 2 bases from V and 3 bases from J; bases unmatched to any gene: 3. The CDR3 loop spans 14 amino acids. The CDR3 DNA follows: TGTGCCAGCAGTTACCAAGGGACAGACACTGAAGCTTTCTTT. Encoded protein: CASSYQGTDTEAFF.

The chain recombines TRBV29-1 with TRBJ2-7, with D possibly TRBD2 on 6 matching bases. Trimming left V 7 bases short and J 6 bases short, with 16 bases between. CDR3 length: 12 residues. Germline CDR1 reads SQVTM; CDR2 reads ANQGSEA. CDR3 in amino acids: CSGGTTRLEQYF. DNA for the CDR3: TGCAGCGGCGGGACGACACGTCTCGAGCAGTACTTC.

The chain uses TRBV5-4 and TRBJ1-6; D unclear. V was shortened by 3 bases and J by 7 bases, with 14 bases between the two germline ends. Germline V gene lookup returns CDR1 SGHNT and CDR2 YYREEE (reference sequence). There are 15 residues in the CDR3. CDR3 loop: CASSSIGQINSPLHF. The CDR3 nucleotides are TGTGCCAGCAGCTCCATTGGCCAAATAAATTCACCCCTCCACTTT.

This clone was recorded once. The chain uses TRBV30 and TRBJ2-7; D is unclear. CDR1 GTSNPN and CDR2 SVGIG come from the germline V gene (reference sequence). The CDR3 runs 11 residues. V was trimmed by 2 bases and J by 10 bases, leaving 12 bases between them. The CDR3 loop reads CAWSPGMKQYF. Written as DNA, the CDR3 is TGTGCCTGGAGTCCCGGTATGAAACAGTACTTC.

The J gene is TRBJ1-2, the V gene TRBV19, with 9 bases matching TRBD1. The CDR3 spans 17 residues. After removal of 3 bases from V and 4 bases from J, the junction contained 12 bases not matched to a gene. CDR1 is LNHDA, CDR2 SQIVND, per germline (reference sequence). CDR3 sequence reads: CASSITGGGPVSYGYTF. In nucleotides, the CDR3 is TGTGCCAGTAGTATCACAGGGGGCGGCCCGGTCTCCTATGGCTACACCTTC. The full variable domain, in which reference TRBV19 and TRBJ1-2 provide the parts outside the CDR3, is DGGITQSPKYLFRKEGQNVTLSCEQNLNHDAMYWYRQDPGQGLRLIYYSQIVNDFQKGDIAEGYSVSREKKESFPLTVTSAQKNPTAFYLCASSITGGGPVSYGYTFGSGTRLTVV.

Note on this clone: Other nucleotide sequences from this sample produce the same CDR3. The V call is TRBV5-6, the J call TRBJ1-2; TRBD1 might be the D (5 bases). The germline CDR1 and CDR2 sequences are SGHDT and YYEEEE. This CDR3 has 12 amino acids. The ends were cut back, 3 bases at V and 5 bases at J, with 8 bases in the middle. The CDR3 protein is CASSSTGYGYTF. In nucleotides, the CDR3 is TGTGCCAGCAGCTCAACAGGATATGGCTACACCTTC.

This chain joins TRBV7-9 and TRBJ2-7, with a possible D match to TRBD2 (6 bases). CDR1 is SEHNR and CDR2 is FQNEAQ in the germline V gene (reference sequence). The V and J ends lost 4 bases and 2 bases respectively, with 21 bases between them. The CDR3 has 17 amino acids. The CDR3 reads CASSSPVGGGSPYEQYF. CDR3 coding DNA: TGTGCCAGCAGCTCACCGGTGGGGGGAGGCTCCCCCTACGAGCAGTACTTC. Looking up the rest from reference TRBV7-9 and TRBJ2-7 gives the full variable domain: DTGVSQNPRHKITKRGQNVTFRCDPISEHNRLYWYRQTLGQGPEFLTYFQNEAQLEKSRLLSDRFSAERPKGSFSTLEIQRTEQGDSAMYLCASSSPVGGGSPYEQYFGPGTRLTVT.

This chain connects TRBV10-3 to TRBJ1-5; D not certain. Trimming took off 4 bases at V and 5 bases at J, with 6 bases between the two ends. The CDR3 consists of 12 residues. Germline V gene sequence: CDR1 ENHRY, CDR2 SYGVKD. The CDR3 loop reads CAISAGDQPQHF. CDR3 in DNA: TGTGCCATCAGTGCCGGGGATCAGCCCCAGCATTTT.

The chain combines TRBV2 with TRBJ2-1, with TRBD1 identical over 7 bases. The CDR3 has 13 amino acids. J lost 8 bases, V lost 4 bases, and 5 bases had no gene match. Germline assignment: CDR1 SNHLY and CDR2 FYNNEI. The CDR3 DNA reads as TGTGCCAGCAGTGGGGACAGTTTCTATGAGCAGTTCTTC. The encoded protein is CASSGDSFYEQFF.

This clone was counted once. V and J are TRBV29-1 and TRBJ2-1, with a weak D call TRBD2 (5 bases). The CDR3 spans 14 residues. CDR1 is SQVTM, CDR2 ANQGSEA, per germline. Deletions cut 5 bases from V and 0 bases from J, with 11 bases between. CDR3 sequence (DNA): TGCAGCGTTCTGGTCGCGGGCTCCTACAATGAGCAGTTCTTC. Protein sequence: CSVLVAGSYNEQFF.

The chain has TRBV18 and TRBJ1-3, with 10 bases fitting TRBD1. After removal of 1 base from V and 8 bases from J, the junction contained 5 bases not matched to a gene. The CDR3 totals 15 residues. Germline V gives CDR1 KGHSH, CDR2 LQKENI. CDR3 sequence reads: CASSPQGQGMDTIYF. The CDR3 DNA is TGTGCCAGCTCACCACAGGGACAGGGGATGGACACCATATATTTT.

This clone was found once. The chain joins TRBV7-9 to TRBJ1-1; possible D gene TRBD1, 6 bases. CDR1 is SEHNR, CDR2 FQNEAQ, per germline (reference sequence). The CDR3 is 14 amino acids. V was pared by 5 bases and J by 3 bases, with 13 bases between. CDR3 bases: TGTGCCAGCAGCCTAGACCAGGGGTACACTGAAGCTTTCTTT. It translates to CASSLDQGYTEAFF. Variable domain in full (rest from reference TRBV7-9 and TRBJ1-1): DTGVSQNPRHKITKRGQNVTFRCDPISEHNRLYWYRQTLGQGPEFLTYFQNEAQLEKSRLLSDRFSAERPKGSFSTLEIQRTEQGDSAMYLCASSLDQGYTEAFFGQGTRLTVV.

The J gene is TRBJ1-3, the V gene TRBV7-6, with D perhaps matching TRBD1 (5 bases). There are 18 residues in the CDR3. V gave up 5 bases and J gave up 0 bases, with 20 bases separating them. Per the germline V gene, CDR1 is SGHVS and CDR2 is FNYEAQ. This CDR3 is CASSPGTALSFSGNTIYF. In DNA, the CDR3 is TGTGCCAGCAGCCCCGGGACTGCTCTTTCCTTCTCTGGAAACACCATATATTTT. The full variable domain, with the rest looked up from reference TRBV7-6 and TRBJ1-3, is GAGVSQSPRYKVTKRGQDVALRCDPISGHVSLYWYRQALGQGPEFLTYFNYEAQQDKSGLPNDRFSAERPEGSISTLTIQRTEQRDSAMYRCASSPGTALSFSGNTIYFGEGSWLTVV.

This clone was found once. The chain recombines TRBV6-5 with TRBJ1-3; D not certain. The V and J ends lost 7 bases and 3 bases respectively, with 13 bases between them. The CDR3 extends over 14 amino acids. Germline-derived CDR1 and CDR2 are MNHEY and SVGAGI. The CDR3 DNA sequence: TGTGCCAGCATAGCCCGTACGGGTGGAAACACCATATATTTT. Its translation: CASIARTGGNTIYF.

The V gene is TRBV7-2, the J gene TRBJ2-1; a possible D gene is TRBD2 (5 bases). CDR1 SGHTA and CDR2 FQGNSA come from the germline V gene. V lost 4 bases, J lost 9 bases, and 16 bases lay in between. The CDR3 is 14 residues long. The CDR3: CASSSKRELIEQFF. The CDR3 DNA is TGTGCCAGCAGCTCCAAGAGGGAGCTAATTGAGCAGTTCTTC.

The chain links TRBV18 to TRBJ1-1, with 8 bases matching TRBD1. The germline CDR1 and CDR2 sequences are KGHSH and LQKENI. V was pared by 1 base and J by 2 bases, with 9 bases of the junction left unmatched. The CDR3 has 17 amino acids. The CDR3 protein is CASSPRNIGQGNTEAFF. CDR3 nucleotides: TGTGCCAGCTCACCACGTAACATAGGACAGGGTAACACTGAAGCTTTCTTT. Complete variable domain (other parts from reference TRBV18 and TRBJ1-1): NAGVMQNPRHLVRRRGQEARLRCSPMKGHSHVYWYRQLPEEGLKFMVYLQKENIIDESGMPKERFSAEFPKEGPSILRIQQVVRGDSAAYFCASSPRNIGQGNTEAFFGQGTRLTVV.